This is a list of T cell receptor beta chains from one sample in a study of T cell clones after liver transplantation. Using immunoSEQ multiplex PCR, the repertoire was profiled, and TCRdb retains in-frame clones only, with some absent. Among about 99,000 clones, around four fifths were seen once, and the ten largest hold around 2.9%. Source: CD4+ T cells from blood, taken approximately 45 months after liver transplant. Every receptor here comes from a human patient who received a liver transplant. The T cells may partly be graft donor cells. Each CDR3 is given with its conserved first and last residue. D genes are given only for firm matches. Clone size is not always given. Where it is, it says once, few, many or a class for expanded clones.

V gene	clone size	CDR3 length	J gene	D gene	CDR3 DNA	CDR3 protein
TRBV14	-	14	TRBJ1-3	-	TGTGCCAGCAGCCACAAGGTCTCTGGAAACACCATATATTTT	CASSHKVSGNTIYF
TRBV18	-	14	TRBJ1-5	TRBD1	TGTGCCAGCTCACCCAGGACAGGGGCCCAGCCCCAGCATTTT	CASSPRTGAQPQHF
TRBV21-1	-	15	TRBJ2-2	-	TGTGCCAGCAGCAAAGGCACAGGGGCCGACGGGGAGCTGTTTTTT	CASSKGTGADGELFF
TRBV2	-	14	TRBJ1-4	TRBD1	TGTGCCAGCAGTGAGGGGACAGTTAATGAAAAACTGTTTTTT	CASSEGTVNEKLFF
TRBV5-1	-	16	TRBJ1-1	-	TGCGCCAGCAGCTTGGATCAGGGTGGGGTTGTCACTGAAGCTTTCTTT	CASSLDQGGVVTEAFF
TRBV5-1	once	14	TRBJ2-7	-	TGCGCCAGCAGCCCCTCCGTGTCTAGCTTCGAGCAGTACTTC	CASSPSVSSFEQYF
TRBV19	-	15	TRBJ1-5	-	TGTGCCAGTAGCCGCCGGACGGAGACCAATCAGCCCCAGCATTTT	CASSRRTETNQPQHF
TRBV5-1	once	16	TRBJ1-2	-	TGCGCCAGCAGCTCAGATCATCTGGCACAGGGCTATGGCTACACCTTC	CASSSDHLAQGYGYTF
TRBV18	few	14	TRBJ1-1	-	TGTGCCAGCTCACCAGGGACCCTTAGGACTGAAGCTTTCTTT	CASSPGTLRTEAFF
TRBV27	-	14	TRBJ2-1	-	TGTGCCAGCAGTGACCGCCGCTCCTACAATGAGCAGTTCTTC	CASSDRRSYNEQFF
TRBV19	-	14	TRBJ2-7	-	TGTGCCAGTAGTACGCGGGACAGTTCCTACGAGCAGTACTTC	CASSTRDSSYEQYF
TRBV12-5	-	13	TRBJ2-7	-	TGTGCTAGTGGCCCTTTCCTCCAGTCCGAGCAGTACTTC	CASGPFLQSEQYF
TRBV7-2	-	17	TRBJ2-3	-	TGTGCCAGCAGCTTAGGACTAGGAGGGACTAGCACAGATACGCAGTATTTT	CASSLGLGGTSTDTQYF
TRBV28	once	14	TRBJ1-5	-	TGTGCCAGCAGTTTCCCAGGGACGAGTCAGCCCCAGCATTTT	CASSFPGTSQPQHF
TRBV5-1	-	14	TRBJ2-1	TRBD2	TGCGCCAGCAGCTTGCCGGCGGGGGTCAATGAGCAGTTCTTC	CASSLPAGVNEQFF
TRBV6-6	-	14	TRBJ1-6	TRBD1	TGTGCCAGCAGTGGAACAGGGGTACCATCACCCCTCCACTTT	CASSGTGVPSPLHF
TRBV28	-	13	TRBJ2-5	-	TGTGCCAGCGGTATAGAGATTCAAGAGACCCAGTACTTC	CASGIEIQETQYF
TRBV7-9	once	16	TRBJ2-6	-	TGTGCCAGCAGCCCGACCCTCGCTCTGGGGGCCAACGTCCTGACTTTC	CASSPTLALGANVLTF
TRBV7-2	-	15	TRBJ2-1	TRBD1	TGTGCCAGCAGCACGAGACAGGGTACCTACAATGAGCAGTTCTTC	CASSTRQGTYNEQFF
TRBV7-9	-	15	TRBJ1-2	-	TGTGCCAGCAGCCTGATCGGACAGCCCTCTTATGGCTACACCTTC	CASSLIGQPSYGYTF
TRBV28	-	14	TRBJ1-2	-	TGTGCCAGCAGTGCCGGGACCAGAAGGCATGGCTACACCTTC	CASSAGTRRHGYTF
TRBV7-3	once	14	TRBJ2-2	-	TGTGCCAGCAGTCAAGTGACCTTGACCGGGGAGCTGTTTTTT	CASSQVTLTGELFF
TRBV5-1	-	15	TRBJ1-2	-	TGCGCCAGCAGCGGAACAGGTTCTCGTAACTATGGCTACACCTTC	CASSGTGSRNYGYTF
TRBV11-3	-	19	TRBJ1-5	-	TGTGCCAGCAGCTTCCATTATGACTCTCCGGGCCGTAGCAATCAGCCCCAGCATTTT	CASSFHYDSPGRSNQPQHF
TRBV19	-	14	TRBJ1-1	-	TGTGCCAGTATTCCGGGACGGACAAACACTGAAGCTTTCTTT	CASIPGRTNTEAFF
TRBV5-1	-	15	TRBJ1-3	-	TGCGCCAGCAGCTTGGCATCGGGGTCTGGAAACACCATATATTTT	CASSLASGSGNTIYF
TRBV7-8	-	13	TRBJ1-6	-	TGTGCCAGCAGCCCCGGGCCGGCCCGACCCCTCCACTTT	CASSPGPARPLHF
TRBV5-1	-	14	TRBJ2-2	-	TGCGCCAGCAGAGGAGGGGGGAACACCGGGGAGCTGTTTTTT	CASRGGGNTGELFF
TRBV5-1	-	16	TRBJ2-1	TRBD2	TGCGCCAGCAGCTTGGCTTGGCGGGAGGAGGACAATGAGCAGTTCTTC	CASSLAWREEDNEQFF
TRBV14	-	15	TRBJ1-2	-	TGTGCCAGCAGCCAAGGCTTGGCGGCCTTGTATGGCTACACCTTC	CASSQGLAALYGYTF
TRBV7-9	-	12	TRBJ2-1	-	TGTGCCAGCAGCTCACAGGGCTTTAAGGCATTCTTC	CASSSQGFKAFF
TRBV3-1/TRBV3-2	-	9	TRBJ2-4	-	TGTGCCAGCAGTCCTCCGGGGCGCTTC	CASSPPGRF
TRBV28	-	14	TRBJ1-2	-	TGTGCCAGCAGTTTATTCTTGAAGGACTATGGCTACACCTTC	CASSLFLKDYGYTF
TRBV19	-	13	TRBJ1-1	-	TGTGCCAGTAGTATCCGGGACTATACTGAAGCTTTCTTT	CASSIRDYTEAFF
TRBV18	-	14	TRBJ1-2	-	TGTGCCAGCTCACCCCAGTTTGGAGGGGACGGCTACACCTTC	CASSPQFGGDGYTF
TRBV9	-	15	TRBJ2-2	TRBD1	TGTGCCAGCAGCGCGCGACAGGGGAACACCGGGGAGCTGTTTTTT	CASSARQGNTGELFF
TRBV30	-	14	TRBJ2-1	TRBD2	TGTGCCTGGAGTGTACCGGGGACTAGCGGAAGGGAGTTCTTC	CAWSVPGTSGREFF
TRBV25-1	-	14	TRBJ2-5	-	TGTGCCAGCAGTGGGGGTCTGGGTTGGGAGACCCAGTACTTC	CASSGGLGWETQYF
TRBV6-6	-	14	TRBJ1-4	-	TGTGCCAGCAGCCCTCCCCGGGAGAATGAAAAACTGTTTTTT	CASSPPRENEKLFF
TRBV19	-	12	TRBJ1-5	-	TGTGCCAGTAACCAGGGTACTCAGCCCCAGCATTTT	CASNQGTQPQHF
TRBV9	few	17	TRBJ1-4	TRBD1	TGTGCCAGCAGCGTAGGAACGACAGGGGGCTCTAATGAAAAACTGTTTTTT	CASSVGTTGGSNEKLFF
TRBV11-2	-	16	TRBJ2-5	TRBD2	TGTGCCAGCAGCTTATGGGGCTGGACGGCTAGCGGGGCCCAGTACTTC	CASSLWGWTASGAQYF
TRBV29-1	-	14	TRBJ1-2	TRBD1	TGCAGCGTTGACCGGACAGGGGCTAACTATGGCTACACCTTC	CSVDRTGANYGYTF
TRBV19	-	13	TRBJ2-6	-	TGTGCCAGTATTACAGCGGGGGCCAACGTCCTGACTTTC	CASITAGANVLTF
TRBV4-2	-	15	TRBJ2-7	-	TGTGCCAGCAGCCCCTCCCCGGGGCAGCATATTTTCCAGTACTTC	CASSPSPGQHIFQYF